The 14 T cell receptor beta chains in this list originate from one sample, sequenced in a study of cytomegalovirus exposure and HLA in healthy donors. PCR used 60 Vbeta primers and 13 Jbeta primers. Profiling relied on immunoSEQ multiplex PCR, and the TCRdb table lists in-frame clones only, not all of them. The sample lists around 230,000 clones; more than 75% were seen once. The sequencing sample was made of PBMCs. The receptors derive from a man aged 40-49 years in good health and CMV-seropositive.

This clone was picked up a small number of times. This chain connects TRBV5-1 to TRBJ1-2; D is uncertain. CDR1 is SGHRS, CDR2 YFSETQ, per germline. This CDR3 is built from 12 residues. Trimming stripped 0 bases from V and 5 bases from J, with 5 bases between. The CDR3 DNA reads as TGCGCCAGCAGCTTGGGCGGGTATGGCTACACCTTC. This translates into CASSLGGYGYTF.

Here the CDR3 DNA reads TGTGCCAGCAGTGTTTGGAGCGTACACACCGGGGAGCTGTTTTTT. This gives the protein CASSVWSVHTGELFF. The chain has TRBV2 and TRBJ2-2; D unclear. The CDR3 contains 15 residues. The germline V gene encodes CDR1 SNHLY and CDR2 FYNNEI. The ends were cut back, 4 bases at V and 3 bases at J, with 12 bases in the middle.

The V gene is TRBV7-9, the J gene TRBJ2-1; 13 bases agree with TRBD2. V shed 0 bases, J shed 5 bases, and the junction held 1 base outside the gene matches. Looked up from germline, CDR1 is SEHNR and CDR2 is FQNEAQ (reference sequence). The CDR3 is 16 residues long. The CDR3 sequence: CASSLAGLAGNNEQFF. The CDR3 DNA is TGTGCCAGCAGCTTAGCGGGACTAGCGGGAAACAATGAGCAGTTCTTC.

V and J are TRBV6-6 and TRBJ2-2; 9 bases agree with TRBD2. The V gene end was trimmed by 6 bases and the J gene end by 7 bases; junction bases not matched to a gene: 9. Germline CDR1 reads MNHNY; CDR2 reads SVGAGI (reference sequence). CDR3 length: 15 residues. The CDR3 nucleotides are TGTGCCAGCAGCCCCGCCCGCGGGGGGGGCGGGGAGCTGTTTTTT. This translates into CASSPARGGGGELFF.

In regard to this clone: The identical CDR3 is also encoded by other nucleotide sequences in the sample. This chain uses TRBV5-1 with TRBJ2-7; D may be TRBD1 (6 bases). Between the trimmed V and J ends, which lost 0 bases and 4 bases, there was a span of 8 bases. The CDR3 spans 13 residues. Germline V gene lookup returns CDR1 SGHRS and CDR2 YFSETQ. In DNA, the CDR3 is TGCGCCAGCAGCTTGGGGGACACTTACGAGCAGTACTTC. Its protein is CASSLGDTYEQYF.

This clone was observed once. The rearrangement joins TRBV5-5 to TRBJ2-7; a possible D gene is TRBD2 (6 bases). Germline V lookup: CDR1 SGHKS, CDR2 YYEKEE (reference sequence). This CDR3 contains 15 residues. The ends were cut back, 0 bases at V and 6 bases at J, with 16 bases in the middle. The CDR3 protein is CASSLVPSARIEQYV. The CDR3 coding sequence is TGTGCCAGCAGCTTGGTGCCTAGCGCTCGGATCGAGCAGTACGTC.

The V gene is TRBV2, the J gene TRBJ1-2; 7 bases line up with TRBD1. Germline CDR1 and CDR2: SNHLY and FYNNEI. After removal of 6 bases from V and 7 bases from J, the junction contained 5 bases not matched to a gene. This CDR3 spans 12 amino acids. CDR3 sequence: CASRETGLGYTF. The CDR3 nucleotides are TGTGCCAGCAGGGAGACAGGGCTTGGCTACACCTTC. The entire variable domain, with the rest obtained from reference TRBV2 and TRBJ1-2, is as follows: EPEVTQTPSHQVTQMGQEVILRCVPISNHLYFYWYRQILGQKVEFLVSFYNNEISEKSEIFDDQFSVERPDGSNFTLKIRSTKLEDSAMYFCASRETGLGYTFGSGTRLTVV.

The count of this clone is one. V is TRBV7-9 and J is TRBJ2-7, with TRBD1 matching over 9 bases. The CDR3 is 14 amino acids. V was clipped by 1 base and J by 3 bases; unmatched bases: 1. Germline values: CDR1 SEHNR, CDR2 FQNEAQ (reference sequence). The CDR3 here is CASSLGGQGYEQYF. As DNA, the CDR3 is TGTGCCAGCAGCTTAGGGGGACAGGGCTACGAGCAGTACTTC.

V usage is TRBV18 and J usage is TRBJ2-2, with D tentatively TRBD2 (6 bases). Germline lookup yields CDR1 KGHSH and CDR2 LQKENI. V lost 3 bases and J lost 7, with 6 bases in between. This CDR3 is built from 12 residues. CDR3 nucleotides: TGTGCCAGCTCACCGGGAGGCGGGGAGCTGTTTTTT. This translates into CASSPGGGELFF.

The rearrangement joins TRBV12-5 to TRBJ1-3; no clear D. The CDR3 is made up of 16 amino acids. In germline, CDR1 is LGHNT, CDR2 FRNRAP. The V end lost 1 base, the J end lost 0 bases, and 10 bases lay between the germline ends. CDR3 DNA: TGTGCTAGTGGTTTGGATTCACGCAGCTCTGGAAACACCATATATTTT. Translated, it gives CASGLDSRSSGNTIYF.

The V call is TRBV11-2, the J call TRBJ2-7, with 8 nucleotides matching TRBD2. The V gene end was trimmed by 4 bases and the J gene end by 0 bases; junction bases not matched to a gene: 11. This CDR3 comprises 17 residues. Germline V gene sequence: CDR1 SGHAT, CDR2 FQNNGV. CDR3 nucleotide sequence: TGTGCCAGCAGCTCGTACAGACTAGCGCTAAGCTCCTACGAGCAGTACTTC. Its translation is CASSSYRLALSSYEQYF. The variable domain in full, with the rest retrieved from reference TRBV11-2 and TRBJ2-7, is EAGVAQSPRYKIIEKRQSVAFWCNPISGHATLYWYQQILGQGPKLLIQFQNNGVVDDSQLPKDRFSAERLKGVDSTLKIQPAKLEDSAVYLCASSSYRLALSSYEQYFGPGTRLTVT.

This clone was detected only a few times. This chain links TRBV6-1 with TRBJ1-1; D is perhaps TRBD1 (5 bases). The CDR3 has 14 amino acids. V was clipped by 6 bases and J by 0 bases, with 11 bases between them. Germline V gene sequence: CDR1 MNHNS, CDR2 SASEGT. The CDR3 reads CASSRVLVNTEAFF. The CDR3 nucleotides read TGTGCCAGCAGCAGGGTTCTGGTGAACACTGAAGCTTTCTTT.

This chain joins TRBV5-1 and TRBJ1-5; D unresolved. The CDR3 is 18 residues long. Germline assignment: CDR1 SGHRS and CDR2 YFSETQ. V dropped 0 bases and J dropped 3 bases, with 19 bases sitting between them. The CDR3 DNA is TGCGCCAGCAGCTTGGCGTCCACAGTACTCCAGAACAATCAGCCCCAGCATTTT. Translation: CASSLASTVLQNNQPQHF.

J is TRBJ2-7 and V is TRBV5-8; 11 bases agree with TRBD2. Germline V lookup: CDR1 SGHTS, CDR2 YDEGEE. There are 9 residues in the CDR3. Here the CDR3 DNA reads TGTGCCAGCAAAGGGACTAGCGGCGTC. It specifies CASKGTSGV.